Below, 27 T cell receptor beta chains from the same sample are listed, as sequenced in a study of cytomegalovirus exposure and HLA in healthy donors. PCR was performed using 60 Vbeta and 13 Jbeta primers. Libraries were prepared by immunoSEQ multiplex PCR; TCRdb keeps only in-frame clonotypes and omits some of them. The data hold approximately 27,000 clones, with 62% observed a single time. Sequences were obtained from PBMCs. All receptors derive from a male donor in good health and CMV-seropositive.

The chain links TRBV5-1 to TRBJ1-2, with D possibly being TRBD1 (5 bases). The V gene lost 0 bases and the J gene lost 1 base, with 7 bases spanning the gap. This CDR3 is built from 14 residues. Germline values: CDR1 SGHRS, CDR2 YFSETQ. The CDR3 coding sequence is TGCGCCAGCAGCTTGGAGCAGGGTAACTATGGCTACACCTTC. This codes for CASSLEQGNYGYTF. The whole variable domain, filled in from reference TRBV5-1 and TRBJ1-2, reads KAGVTQTPRYLIKTRGQQVTLSCSPISGHRSVSWYQQTPGQGLQFLFEYFSETQRNKGNFPGRFSGRQFSNSRSEMNVSTLELGDSALYLCASSLEQGNYGYTFGSGTRLTVV.

V usage is TRBV25-1 and J usage is TRBJ2-2; possible D gene TRBD2, 6 bases. CDR3 length: 14 amino acids. Germline assignment: CDR1 MGHDK and CDR2 SYGVNS. V lost 4 bases and J 1 base, leaving 7 bases between the germline ends. The CDR3 DNA follows: TGTGCCAGCAGTGCAGCGGGGAACACCGGGGAGCTGTTTTTT. It encodes CASSAAGNTGELFF.

This sequence joins TRBV19 and TRBJ1-1; the D gene is possibly TRBD1 (5 bases). The CDR3 contains 14 residues. The germline V gene encodes CDR1 LNHDA and CDR2 SQIVND (reference sequence). Trimming stripped 2 bases from V and 1 base from J, with 8 bases between. The CDR3 coding sequence is TGTGCCAGTAGTATAAGGGGCCAGAACACTGAAGCTTTCTTT. Translating it yields CASSIRGQNTEAFF.

The gene calls are TRBV4-1 and TRBJ1-2; 7 nucleotides align to TRBD1. The CDR3 sequence is 15 residues long. Trimming at V came to 1 base and at J to 7 bases, leaving 9 bases not matched to a gene. Germline V CDR1 and CDR2: MGHRA, YSYEKL. DNA for the CDR3: TGCGCCAGCAGCCAAGTCCCGGGACAGAAGACTGGCTACACCTTC. Translating gives CASSQVPGQKTGYTF.

J is TRBJ1-5 and V is TRBV5-1, with D hard to call. Germline V lookup: CDR1 SGHRS, CDR2 YFSETQ. This CDR3 region has 13 residues. The V gene lost 4 bases and the J gene lost 2 bases, with 7 bases spanning the gap. This CDR3 reads CASSPEGNQPQHF. DNA of the CDR3: TGCGCCAGCAGCCCCGAGGGCAATCAGCCCCAGCATTTT. The full variable domain, completed using reference TRBV5-1 and TRBJ1-5, is KAGVTQTPRYLIKTRGQQVTLSCSPISGHRSVSWYQQTPGQGLQFLFEYFSETQRNKGNFPGRFSGRQFSNSRSEMNVSTLELGDSALYLCASSPEGNQPQHFGDGTRLSIL.

This chain links TRBV7-9 with TRBJ1-1; 8 nucleotides agree with TRBD1. With V trimmed by 6 bases and J by 4 bases, 4 bases remained unmatched. Per the germline V gene, CDR1 is SEHNR and CDR2 is FQNEAQ (reference sequence). This CDR3 contains 13 residues. The CDR3 is CASSSDRVTEAFF. CDR3 DNA sequence: TGTGCCAGCAGTTCGGACAGGGTCACTGAAGCTTTCTTT.

The genes are TRBV27 and TRBJ2-7, with a possible D match to TRBD2 (6 bases). V was trimmed by 4 bases and J by 2 bases, leaving 18 bases between them. Germline V gene sequence: CDR1 MNHEY, CDR2 SMNVEV (reference sequence). The CDR3 contains 16 residues. The CDR3 DNA sequence: TGTGCCAGCAGTTCCCGGGAGCTCCTGAATACCTACGAGCAGTACTTC. It yields the protein CASSSRELLNTYEQYF.

About this clone itself: A junction end diverges from the germline sequence, so it may reflect a read error. The rearrangement uses TRBV7-9 and TRBJ2-5; TRBD2 aligns across 10 bases. This CDR3 region has 17 residues. The germline V gene encodes CDR1 SEHNR and CDR2 FQNEAQ (reference sequence). CDR3 bases: TGTTCCAGCAGCTTAGGGAGTAGCGGGGGGTCTAGGGAGACCCAGTACTTC. Protein product: CSSSLGSSGGSRETQYF.

This clone was observed a handful of times. The chain recombines TRBV5-1 with TRBJ2-1, with a weak D call TRBD2 (6 bases). Trimming took 0 bases from V and 3 from J, leaving 10 bases between them. The germline V gene encodes CDR1 SGHRS and CDR2 YFSETQ. The CDR3 loop spans 15 amino acids. The CDR3 loop is CASSLVASDYNEQFF. Here the CDR3 DNA reads TGCGCCAGCAGCTTGGTGGCTAGCGACTACAATGAGCAGTTCTTC. Full variable domain (rest looked up from reference TRBV5-1 and TRBJ2-1): KAGVTQTPRYLIKTRGQQVTLSCSPISGHRSVSWYQQTPGQGLQFLFEYFSETQRNKGNFPGRFSGRQFSNSRSEMNVSTLELGDSALYLCASSLVASDYNEQFFGPGTRLTVL.

Written as DNA, the CDR3 is TGTGCCAGCAGTGTTCTGCGGGGGAACACTGAAGCTTTCTTT. Translation gives CASSVLRGNTEAFF. The gene calls are TRBV28 and TRBJ1-1; D uncertain. This CDR3 is 14 amino acids long. V lost 5 bases to trimming and J lost 1 base, with 11 bases between them. Germline CDR1 MDHEN, CDR2 SYDVKM.

This sequence joins TRBV7-9 and TRBJ1-4, with TRBD1 identical over 8 bases. In germline, CDR1 is SEHNR, CDR2 FQNEAQ (reference sequence). V shed 5 bases and J 7 bases; nucleotides not matched to a gene: 6. This CDR3 comprises 14 residues. CDR3 nucleotide sequence: TGTGCCAGCAGCGTAACAGGGGGAACTGAAAAACTGTTTTTT. Its translation is CASSVTGGTEKLFF.

The chain couples TRBV18 to TRBJ1-2; D is unresolved. CDR3 length: 13 amino acids. CDR1 KGHSH and CDR2 LQKENI come from the germline V gene. V was trimmed by 5 bases and J by 8 bases, leaving 15 bases between them. CDR3 protein: CASSSTHSYGYTF. DNA for the CDR3: TGTGCCAGCTCATCCACCCACAGTTACGGCTACACCTTC.

The chain links TRBV21-1 to TRBJ2-7; the DNA was not compared with TRBD1, the D call given in the table. TRBV21-1 is designated a pseudogene. The CDR3 loop spans 14 amino acids. Here the CDR3 reads CATSQGAPEYEQYF. The CDR3 region has the DNA TGTGCCACCTCTCAAGGGGCACCTGAGTACGAGCAGTACTTC.

The rearrangement joins TRBV27 to TRBJ2-3; 7 bases agree with TRBD2. Looked up from germline, CDR1 is MNHEY and CDR2 is SMNVEV (reference sequence). The V gene end was trimmed by 4 bases and the J gene end by 8 bases; junction bases not matched to a gene: 9. The CDR3 runs to 14 residues. CDR3 in amino acids: CASSSPAGEGTQYF. DNA for the CDR3: TGTGCCAGCAGTTCCCCCGCGGGAGAAGGTACGCAGTATTTT.

This clone has just one count. The J gene is TRBJ2-1, the V gene TRBV2, with D unclear. This CDR3 has 12 residues. CDR1 is SNHLY and CDR2 is FYNNEI in the germline V gene. The V and J ends lost 4 bases and 10 bases respectively, with 11 bases between them. CDR3 amino acids: CASSVERIEQFF. The CDR3 DNA reads as TGTGCCAGCAGTGTGGAGCGCATCGAGCAGTTCTTC.

This clone was counted only a few times. In DNA, the CDR3 is TGTGCCACCAGCAGGGGGACAGGGACACCGCCGGTCGGTGGCTACACCTTC. Translating gives CATSRGTGTPPVGGYTF. This chain uses TRBV15 with TRBJ1-2, with 9 bases that match TRBD1. Unmatched junction bases numbered 15, after V lost 3 bases and J lost 7 bases. The CDR3 runs 17 residues. Germline V CDR1 and CDR2: LNHNV, YYDKDF (reference sequence).

The chain has TRBV6-1 and TRBJ2-6; the D is unclear. The V gene lost 4 bases and the J gene lost 0 bases, with 7 bases spanning the gap. Germline values: CDR1 MNHNS, CDR2 SASEGT. This CDR3 region has 15 residues. The CDR3 loop is CASSAVSSGANVLTF. The CDR3 DNA reads as TGTGCCAGCAGTGCCGTGAGCTCTGGGGCCAACGTCCTGACTTTC.

This chain uses TRBV6-4 with TRBJ2-2; TRBD1 is a possible D gene (5 bases). Germline lookup yields CDR1 MRHNA and CDR2 SNTAGT. The V gene lost 6 bases and the J gene lost 1 base, with 9 bases spanning the gap. This CDR3 spans 14 amino acids. This CDR3 reads CASRLDKNTGELFF. The CDR3 nucleotides are TGTGCCAGCAGATTGGACAAGAACACCGGGGAGCTGTTTTTT.

The genes are TRBV9 and TRBJ2-3; 8 positions match TRBD2. Trimming took 0 bases from V and 2 from J; bases not matched to a gene: 11. Germline CDR1 is SGDLS and CDR2 is YYNGEE. This CDR3 comprises 18 residues. The CDR3 coding sequence is TGTGCCAGCAGCGTAGAGAGCGGGAGTTGGGGAAACACAGATACGCAGTATTTT. Its protein is CASSVESGSWGNTDTQYF.

The rearrangement uses TRBV6-5 and TRBJ2-1, with D possibly being TRBD2 (6 bases). Trimming cost V 5 bases and J 7 bases, with 18 bases left between them. The germline CDR1 and CDR2 sequences are MNHEY and SVGAGI. The CDR3 runs to 15 residues. This chain's CDR3 is CASSISGLTMNEQFF. CDR3 nucleotides: TGTGCCAGCAGTATTAGCGGCCTGACCATGAATGAGCAGTTCTTC.

The chain joins TRBV7-8 to TRBJ2-7, with 8 bases that match TRBD2. The CDR3 is 15 residues long. Germline lookup yields CDR1 SGHVS and CDR2 FQNEAQ. Trimming removed 2 bases from V and 4 bases from J; junction bases left unmatched: 7. CDR3 nucleotides: TGTGCCAGCAGCTTACGCTCGCGGGGGGATTACGAGCAGTACTTC. Amino acid sequence: CASSLRSRGDYEQYF.

In nucleotides, the CDR3 is TGCGCCAGCAGCTTGGGACAGGGGGCAAACGGGGAGCTGTTTTTT. As protein: CASSLGQGANGELFF. This chain uses TRBV5-1 with TRBJ2-2; 10 bases map to TRBD1. Germline CDR1 and CDR2: SGHRS and YFSETQ. CDR3 length: 15 residues. The J segment lost 7 bases and the V segment lost 0 bases, leaving 3 bases of the junction unmatched.

This clone was counted only a few times. The rearrangement joins TRBV10-3 to TRBJ1-1; 7 nucleotides line up with TRBD1. V shed 6 bases, J shed 6 bases, and the junction held 7 bases outside the gene matches. CDR3 length: 13 amino acids. Germline CDR1 and CDR2: ENHRY and SYGVKD. CDR3 sequence reads: CAIRDNTGAEAFF. Here the CDR3 DNA reads TGTGCCATCAGGGATAACACAGGGGCTGAAGCTTTCTTT.

This clone was recorded once. V usage is TRBV5-5 and J usage is TRBJ1-2; D call uncertain. This CDR3 spans 16 amino acids. The germline gives CDR1 SGHKS, CDR2 YYEKEE (reference sequence). V lost 4 bases, J lost 3 bases, and 19 bases lay in between. The CDR3 sequence is CASSPAVRPWDYGYTF. CDR3 DNA: TGTGCCAGCAGCCCTGCGGTTCGACCCTGGGACTATGGCTACACCTTC.

The chain joins TRBV7-6 to TRBJ2-5; a possible D gene is TRBD2 (6 bases). V lost 3 bases to trimming and J lost 3 bases, with 11 bases between them. The CDR3 consists of 14 residues. CDR1 SGHVS and CDR2 FNYEAQ come from the germline V gene. The CDR3 region is CASSLSGPKETQYF. CDR3 nucleotide sequence: TGTGCCAGCAGCTTGAGCGGGCCCAAAGAGACCCAGTACTTC.

This clone was seen more than once but under ten times. The CDR3 spells CASGRAGETQYF. The CDR3 DNA reads as TGTGCCAGCGGGAGGGCCGGGGAGACCCAGTACTTC. The V gene is TRBV6-1, the J gene TRBJ2-5, with 7 bases fitting TRBD2. Per the germline V gene, CDR1 is MNHNS and CDR2 is SASEGT. The CDR3 consists of 12 residues. J lost 5 bases, V lost 8 bases, and 5 bases had no gene match.

The CDR3 nucleotides are TGTGCCAGCAGCTTCAACAGGGAGGGCTACACCTTC. Translating it yields CASSFNREGYTF. The J gene is TRBJ1-2, the V gene TRBV7-2, with D perhaps matching TRBD1 (6 bases). The ends were cut back, 3 bases at V and 8 bases at J, with 10 bases in the middle. Germline V lookup: CDR1 SGHTA, CDR2 FQGNSA. CDR3 length: 12 amino acids.